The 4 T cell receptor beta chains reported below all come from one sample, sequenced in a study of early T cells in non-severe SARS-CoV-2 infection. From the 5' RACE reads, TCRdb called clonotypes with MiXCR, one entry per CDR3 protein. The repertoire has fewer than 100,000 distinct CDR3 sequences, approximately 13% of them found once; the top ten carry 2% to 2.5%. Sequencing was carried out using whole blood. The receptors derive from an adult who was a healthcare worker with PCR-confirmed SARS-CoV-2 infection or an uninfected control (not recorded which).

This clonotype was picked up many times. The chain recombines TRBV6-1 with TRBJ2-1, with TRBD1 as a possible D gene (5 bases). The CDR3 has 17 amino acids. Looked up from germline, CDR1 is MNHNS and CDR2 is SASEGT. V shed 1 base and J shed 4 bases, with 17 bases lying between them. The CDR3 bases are TGTGCCAGCAGTGAAGTAGGGGCCTCGGGTCTGTACAATGAGCAGTTCTTC. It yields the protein CASSEVGASGLYNEQFF.

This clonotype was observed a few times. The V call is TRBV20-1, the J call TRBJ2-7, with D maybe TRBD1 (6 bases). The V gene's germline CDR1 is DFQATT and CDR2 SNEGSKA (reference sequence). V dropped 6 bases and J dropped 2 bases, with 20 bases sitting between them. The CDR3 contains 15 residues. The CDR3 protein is CSAPTAAGATYEQYF. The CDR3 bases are TGCAGTGCACCCACGGCGGCAGGGGCGACCTACGAGCAGTACTTC.

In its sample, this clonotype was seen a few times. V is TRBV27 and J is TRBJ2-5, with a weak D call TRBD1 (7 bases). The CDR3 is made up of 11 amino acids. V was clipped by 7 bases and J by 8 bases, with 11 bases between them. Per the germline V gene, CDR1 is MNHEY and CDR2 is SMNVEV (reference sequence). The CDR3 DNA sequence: TGTGCCAGCACCCAGGGGGGTACCCAGTACTTC. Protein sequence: CASTQGGTQYF.

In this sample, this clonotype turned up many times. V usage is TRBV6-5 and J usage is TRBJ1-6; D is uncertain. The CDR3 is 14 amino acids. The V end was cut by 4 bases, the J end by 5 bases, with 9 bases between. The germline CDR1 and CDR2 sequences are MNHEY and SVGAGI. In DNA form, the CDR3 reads TGTGCCAGCAGTTCGACGGTAGATAATTCACCCCTCCACTTT. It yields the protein CASSSTVDNSPLHF.